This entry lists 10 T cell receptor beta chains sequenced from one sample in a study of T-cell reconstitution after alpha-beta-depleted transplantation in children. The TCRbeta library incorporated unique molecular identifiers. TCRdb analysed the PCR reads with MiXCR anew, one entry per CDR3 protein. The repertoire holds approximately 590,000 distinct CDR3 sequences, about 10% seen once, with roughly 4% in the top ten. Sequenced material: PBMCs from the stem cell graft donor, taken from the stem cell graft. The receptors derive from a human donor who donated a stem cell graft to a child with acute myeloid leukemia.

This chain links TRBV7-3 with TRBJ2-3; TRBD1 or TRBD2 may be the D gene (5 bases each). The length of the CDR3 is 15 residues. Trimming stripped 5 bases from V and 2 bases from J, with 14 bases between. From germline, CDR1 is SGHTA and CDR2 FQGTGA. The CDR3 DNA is TGTGCCAGCAGCCGACGTGGGGGTTACACAGATACGCAGTATTTT. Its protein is CASSRRGGYTDTQYF. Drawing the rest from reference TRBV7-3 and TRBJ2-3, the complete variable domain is GAGVSQTPSNKVTEKGKYVELRCDPISGHTALYWYRQSLGQGPEFLIYFQGTGAADDSGLPNDRFFAVRPEGSVSTLKIQRTERGDSAVYLCASSRRGGYTDTQYFGPGTRLTVL.

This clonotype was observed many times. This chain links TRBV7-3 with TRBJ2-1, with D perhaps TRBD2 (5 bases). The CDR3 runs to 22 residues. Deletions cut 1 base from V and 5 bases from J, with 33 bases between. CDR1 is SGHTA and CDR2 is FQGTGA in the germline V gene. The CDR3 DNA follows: TGTGCCAGCAGCTTAAGGTTAGAGGGCCCCCGCTCACCTTATTCTGGGGACAATGAGCAGTTCTTC. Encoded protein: CASSLRLEGPRSPYSGDNEQFF.

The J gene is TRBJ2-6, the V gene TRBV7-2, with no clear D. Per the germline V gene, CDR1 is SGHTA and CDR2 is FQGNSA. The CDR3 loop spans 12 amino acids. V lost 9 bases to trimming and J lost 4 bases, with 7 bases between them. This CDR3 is CARGSGANVLTF. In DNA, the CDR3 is TGTGCCAGGGGGTCCGGGGCCAACGTCCTGACTTTC.

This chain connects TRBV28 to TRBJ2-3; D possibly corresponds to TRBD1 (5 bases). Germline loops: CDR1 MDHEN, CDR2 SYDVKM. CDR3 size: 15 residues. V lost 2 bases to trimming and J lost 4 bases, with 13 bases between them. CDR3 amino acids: CASSLRQSQADTQYF. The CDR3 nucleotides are TGTGCCAGCAGTTTAAGACAGTCTCAGGCAGATACGCAGTATTTT.

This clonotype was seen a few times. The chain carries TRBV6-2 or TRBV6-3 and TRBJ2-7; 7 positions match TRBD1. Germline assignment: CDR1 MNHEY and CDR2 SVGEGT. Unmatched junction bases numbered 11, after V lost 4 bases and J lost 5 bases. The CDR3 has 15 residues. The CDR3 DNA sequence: TGTGCCAGCAGTTCCGTCCGACAGGGAGACCACGAGCAGTACTTC. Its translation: CASSSVRQGDHEQYF.

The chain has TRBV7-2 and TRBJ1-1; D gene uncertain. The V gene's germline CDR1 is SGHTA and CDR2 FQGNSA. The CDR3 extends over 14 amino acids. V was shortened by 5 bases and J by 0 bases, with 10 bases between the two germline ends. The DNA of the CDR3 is TGTGCCAGCAGCCCCCTCAGGATGAACACTGAAGCTTTCTTT. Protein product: CASSPLRMNTEAFF.

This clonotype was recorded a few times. CDR3 nucleotides: TGTGCCAGCAGCCTGACGGTGGATAGCAATCAGCCCCAGCATTTT. Protein: CASSLTVDSNQPQHF. This chain connects TRBV3-1 to TRBJ1-5; D gene unclear. This CDR3 has 15 residues. In germline, CDR1 is LGHDT, CDR2 YNNKEL (reference sequence). Trimming removed 4 bases from V and 0 bases from J, with 10 bases in between. The entire variable domain, with the rest obtained from reference TRBV3-1 and TRBJ1-5, is as follows: DTAVSQTPKYLVTQMGNDKSIKCEQNLGHDTMYWYKQDSKKFLKIMFSYNNKELIINETVPNRFSPKSPDKAHLNLHINSLELGDSAVYFCASSLTVDSNQPQHFGDGTRLSIL.

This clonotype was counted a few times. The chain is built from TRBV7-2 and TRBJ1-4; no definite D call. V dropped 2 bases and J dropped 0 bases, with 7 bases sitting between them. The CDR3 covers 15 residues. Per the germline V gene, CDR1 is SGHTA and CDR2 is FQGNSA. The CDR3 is CASSLRVATNEKLFF. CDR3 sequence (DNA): TGTGCCAGCAGCTTAAGGGTAGCAACTAATGAAAAACTGTTTTTT.

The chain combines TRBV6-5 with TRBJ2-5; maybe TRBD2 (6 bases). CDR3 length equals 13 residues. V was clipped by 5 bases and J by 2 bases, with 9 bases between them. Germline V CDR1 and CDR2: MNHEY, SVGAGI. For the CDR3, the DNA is TGTGCCAGCAGTACTAGCAGACAAGAGACCCAGTACTTC. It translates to CASSTSRQETQYF.

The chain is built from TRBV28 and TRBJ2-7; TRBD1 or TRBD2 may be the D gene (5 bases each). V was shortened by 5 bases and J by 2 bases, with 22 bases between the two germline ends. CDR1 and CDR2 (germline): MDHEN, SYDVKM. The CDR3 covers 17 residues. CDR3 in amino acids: CASSTAIVPGPPYEQYF. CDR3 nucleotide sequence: TGTGCCAGCAGTACCGCTATCGTACCGGGACCCCCCTACGAGCAGTACTTC.